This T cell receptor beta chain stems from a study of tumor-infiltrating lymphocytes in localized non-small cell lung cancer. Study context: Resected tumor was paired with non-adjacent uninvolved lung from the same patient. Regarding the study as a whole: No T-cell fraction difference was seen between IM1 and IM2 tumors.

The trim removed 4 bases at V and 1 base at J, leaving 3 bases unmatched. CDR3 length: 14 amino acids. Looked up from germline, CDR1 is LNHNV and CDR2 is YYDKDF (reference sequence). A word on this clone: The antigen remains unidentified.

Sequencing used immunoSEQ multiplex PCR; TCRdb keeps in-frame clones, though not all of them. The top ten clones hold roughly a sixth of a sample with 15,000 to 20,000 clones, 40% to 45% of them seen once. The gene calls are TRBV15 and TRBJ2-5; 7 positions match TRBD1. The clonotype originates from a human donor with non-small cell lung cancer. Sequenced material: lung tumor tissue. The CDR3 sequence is CATSKNRGQETQYF. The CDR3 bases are TGTGCCACCAGCAAAAACAGGGGCCAAGAGACCCAGTACTTC. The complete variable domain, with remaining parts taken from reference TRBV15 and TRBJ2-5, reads DAMVIQNPRYQVTQFGKPVTLSCSQTLNHNVMYWYQQKSSQAPKLLFHYYDKDFNNEADTPDNFQSRRPNTSFCFLDIRSPGLGDTAMYLCATSKNRGQETQYFGPGTRLLVL.